This T cell receptor beta chain was identified in a study of blood T cell repertoires in COVID-19 (dated by TCRdb to about 2020). Turning to the overall study: Collaborator samples came from the United States, Italy and Spain and covered acute and convalescent phases of COVID-19. The prospective study material was composed of cDNA or gDNA derived from T cells, B-cell-depleted T cells, or PBMCs. The dataset comprised deeply sampled blood TCRbeta repertoires from subjects exposed to, actively infected with, or recovered from COVID-19. The repertoires were released in a freely available public database meant as a resource for research on the immune response to SARS-CoV-2. The samples were drawn from two sources: the first 160 participants of the ongoing ImmuneRACE study, and 1,254 subjects contributed by 6 global collaborators. Nearly every sample came with metadata listing a de-identified subject ID, COVID-19 status, age in years and sex. Where available, HLA class I and class II types were obtained from metadata supplied by the sample provider rather than from assay-based typing.

Participants in the prospective study were enrolled through a virtual design, were aged about 18 to 90 years, and lived in roughly 25 United States geographic areas. In the prospective study, cohorts were assigned on the basis of participant-reported clinical history obtained from a screening survey and a study questionnaire. In the prospective study, whole blood, serum and a nasopharyngeal or oropharyngeal swab were collected from each participant by mobile phlebotomists. Prospective study participants could optionally give additional blood draws and questionnaires over an approximately two-month period. Blood samples from the prospective study were shipped frozen or at room temperature prior to DNA extraction. Broader findings and caveats from the paper: Clinical and demographic metadata were provided uncurated, with the amount varying by source and participant.

Comment on this clone: Its antigen is still unknown. Base qualities are not provided; no much larger clone lies one nucleotide away.

TCRbeta CDR3 regions were amplified from genomic DNA by means of the immunoSEQ Assay, a bias-controlled multiplex PCR. The authors' pipeline ran thus. Nucleated cell counts per sample were estimated from amplification of reference gene primers within the assay. To quantify the absolute abundance of each unique TCRbeta CDR3 rearrangement, sequence reads were collapsed and filtered. For each sample, productive Simpson clonality was calculated as the square root of Simpson's diversity index over productive rearrangements. Here the immuneACCESS table is served through TCRdb, limited to in-frame sequences with V and J called. Missing clones are a known gap in these copies; in checked studies unresolved V genes cover under half, and the rest lacks a known reason. V and J calls and clone size are those listed in that table; D and trimming were worked out from the DNA. The table for this sample lists approximately 270,000 clones; about 89% of them were counted only once. Approximately 1.2% of the sample lies in the top ten.

The source is a human donor in a cohort exposed to, infected with or recovered from COVID-19 (not recorded which). The donor label of this sample is uncertain. The sequencing input was PBMCs or T cells enriched from blood (not recorded which).

The DNA sequence is given as TGCGCCAGCAGCTTACAGGGGGGTAGCTCCTACGAGCAGTACTTC. The resulting protein is CASSLQGGSSYEQYF. The chain is encoded by TRBV5-1 joined to TRBJ2-7; 8 middle bases align to TRBD1. V and J are trimmed by 2 bases and 0 bases, and the gene matches miss 4 bases of the junction. The CDR3 covers 15 residues, taking in both the cysteine and the phenylalanine. Only the CDR3 portion is preserved as DNA: 45 bases, with reading frame beginning at the first base. Sequences SGHRS (CDR1) and YFSETQ (CDR2) are obtained from the germline V gene.